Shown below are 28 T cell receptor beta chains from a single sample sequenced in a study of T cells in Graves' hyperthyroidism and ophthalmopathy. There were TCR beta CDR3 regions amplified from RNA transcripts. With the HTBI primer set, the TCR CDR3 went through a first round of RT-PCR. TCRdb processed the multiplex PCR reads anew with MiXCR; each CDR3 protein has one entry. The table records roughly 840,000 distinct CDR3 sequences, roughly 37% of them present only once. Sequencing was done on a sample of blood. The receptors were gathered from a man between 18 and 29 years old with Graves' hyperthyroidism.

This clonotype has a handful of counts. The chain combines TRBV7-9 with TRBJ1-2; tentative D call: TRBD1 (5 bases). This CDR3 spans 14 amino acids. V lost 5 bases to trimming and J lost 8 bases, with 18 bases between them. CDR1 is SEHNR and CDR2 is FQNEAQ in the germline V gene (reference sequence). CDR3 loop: CASSIIRAPRGYTF. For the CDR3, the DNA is TGTGCCAGCAGCATAATCAGGGCCCCTAGGGGCTACACCTTC.

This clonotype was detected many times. The CDR3 nucleotides are TGTGCCAGCAGCTTGTCTTACCAAGAGACCCAGTACTTC. As protein: CASSLSYQETQYF. This chain connects TRBV7-3 to TRBJ2-5; D gene unclear. Trimming pared 3 bases from V and 0 bases from J, leaving 5 bases between. This CDR3 contains 13 residues. Germline CDR1 is SGHTA and CDR2 is FQGTGA.

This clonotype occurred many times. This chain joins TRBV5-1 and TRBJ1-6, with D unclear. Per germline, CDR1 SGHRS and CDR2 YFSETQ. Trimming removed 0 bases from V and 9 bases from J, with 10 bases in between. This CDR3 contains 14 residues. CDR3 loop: CASSLDGHGSPLHF. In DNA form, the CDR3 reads TGCGCCAGCAGCTTGGATGGGCATGGTTCACCCCTCCACTTT.

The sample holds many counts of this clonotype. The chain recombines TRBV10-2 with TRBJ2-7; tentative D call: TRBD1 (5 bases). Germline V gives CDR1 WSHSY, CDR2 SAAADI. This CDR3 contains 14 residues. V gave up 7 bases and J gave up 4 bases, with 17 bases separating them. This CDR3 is CASKGEGARYEQYF. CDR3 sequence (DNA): TGCGCCAGCAAAGGGGAAGGGGCGAGGTACGAGCAGTACTTC.

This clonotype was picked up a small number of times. The CDR3 bases are TGTGCCAGCAGCCTCGGATACGTCGGGGGAGGGAACACTGAAGCTTTCTTT. It encodes CASSLGYVGGGNTEAFF. The gene calls are TRBV7-6 and TRBJ1-1, with D possibly TRBD1 on 5 matching bases. CDR3 length equals 17 residues. From germline, CDR1 is SGHVS and CDR2 FNYEAQ. V was shortened by 5 bases and J by 1 base, with 20 bases between the two germline ends.

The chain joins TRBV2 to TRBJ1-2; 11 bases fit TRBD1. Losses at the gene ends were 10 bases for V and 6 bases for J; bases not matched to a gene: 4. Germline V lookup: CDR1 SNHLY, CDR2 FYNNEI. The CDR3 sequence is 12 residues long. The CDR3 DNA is TGTGCCAACAGGACAGGGGGCCATGGCTACACCTTC. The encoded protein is CANRTGGHGYTF.

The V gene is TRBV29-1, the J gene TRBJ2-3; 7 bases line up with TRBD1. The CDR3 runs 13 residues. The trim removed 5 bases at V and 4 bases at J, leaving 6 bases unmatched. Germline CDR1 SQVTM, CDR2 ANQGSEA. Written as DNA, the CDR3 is TGCAGCGTTCGAGGGGGCCGGTCAGATACGCAGTATTTT. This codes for CSVRGGRSDTQYF.

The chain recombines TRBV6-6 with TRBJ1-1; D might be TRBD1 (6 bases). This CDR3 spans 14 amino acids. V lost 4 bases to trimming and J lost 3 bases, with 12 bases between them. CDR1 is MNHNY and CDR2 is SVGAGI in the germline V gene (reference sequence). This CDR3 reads CASSWAGEYTEAFF. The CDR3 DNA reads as TGTGCCAGCAGTTGGGCAGGGGAGTACACTGAAGCTTTCTTT.

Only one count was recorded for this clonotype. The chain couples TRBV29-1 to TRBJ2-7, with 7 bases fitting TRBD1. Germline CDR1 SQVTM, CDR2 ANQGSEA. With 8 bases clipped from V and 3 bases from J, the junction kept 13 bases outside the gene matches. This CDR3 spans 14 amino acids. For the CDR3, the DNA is TGCAGCCAAGTAGGGACAGCTGGGAACTACGAGCAGTACTTC. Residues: CSQVGTAGNYEQYF.

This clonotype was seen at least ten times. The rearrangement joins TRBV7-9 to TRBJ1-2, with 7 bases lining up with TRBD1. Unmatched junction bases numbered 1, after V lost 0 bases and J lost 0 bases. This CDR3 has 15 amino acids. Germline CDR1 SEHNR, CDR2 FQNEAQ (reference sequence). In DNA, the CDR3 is TGTGCCAGCAGCTTAGCCGGGACAGCTAACTATGGCTACACCTTC. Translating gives CASSLAGTANYGYTF.

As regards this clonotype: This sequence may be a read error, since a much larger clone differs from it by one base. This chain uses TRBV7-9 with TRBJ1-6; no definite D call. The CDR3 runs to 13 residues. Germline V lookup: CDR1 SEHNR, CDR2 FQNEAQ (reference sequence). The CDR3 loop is CASSLTLDSPPHF. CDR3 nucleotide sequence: TGTGCCAGCAGCTTAACTCTGGATTCACCCCCCCACTTT.

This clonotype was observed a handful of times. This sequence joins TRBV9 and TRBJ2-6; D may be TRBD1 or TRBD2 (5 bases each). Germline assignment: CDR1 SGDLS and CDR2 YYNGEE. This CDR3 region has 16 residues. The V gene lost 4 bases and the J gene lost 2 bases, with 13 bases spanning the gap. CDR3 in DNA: TGTGCCAGCAGCCGCCGGGACGCCCCTGGGGCCAACGTCCTGACTTTC. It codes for CASSRRDAPGANVLTF. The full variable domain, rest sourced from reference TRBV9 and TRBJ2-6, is DSGVTQTPKHLITATGQRVTLRCSPRSGDLSVYWYQQSLDQGLQFLIQYYNGEERAKGNILERFSAQQFPDLHSELNLSSLELGDSALYFCASSRRDAPGANVLTFGAGSRLTVL.

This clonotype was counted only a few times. The CDR3 region has the DNA TGCAGTGCCGACCTACAGGCGAACCCCGCCTACGAGCAGTACTTC. Protein sequence: CSADLQANPAYEQYF. The chain joins TRBV20-1 to TRBJ2-7, with D possibly being TRBD1 (5 bases). This CDR3 is 15 amino acids long. Trimming stripped 6 bases from V and 2 bases from J, with 20 bases between. The germline V gene encodes CDR1 DFQATT and CDR2 SNEGSKA (reference sequence).

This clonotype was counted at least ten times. CDR3 bases: TGTGCCAGCAGCTCAACGCCTCCATCCTATGCTTATGGCTACACCTTC. Translating gives CASSSTPPSYAYGYTF. The rearrangement uses TRBV7-9 and TRBJ1-2, with no clear D. This CDR3 spans 16 amino acids. In germline, CDR1 is SEHNR, CDR2 FQNEAQ (reference sequence). The V end was cut by 4 bases, the J end by 5 bases, with 20 bases between.

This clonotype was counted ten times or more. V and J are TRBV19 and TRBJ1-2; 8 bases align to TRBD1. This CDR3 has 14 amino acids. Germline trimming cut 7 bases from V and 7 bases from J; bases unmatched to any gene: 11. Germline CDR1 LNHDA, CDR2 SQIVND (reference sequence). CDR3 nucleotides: TGTGCCAGTACTTTCGGGACAGGAGGCTCTGGCTACACCTTC. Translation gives CASTFGTGGSGYTF.

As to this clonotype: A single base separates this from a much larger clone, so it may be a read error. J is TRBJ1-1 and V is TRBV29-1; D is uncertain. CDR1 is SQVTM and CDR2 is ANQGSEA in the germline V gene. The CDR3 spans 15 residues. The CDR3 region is CIALSGQKLNTEAFF. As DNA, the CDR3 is TGCATCGCACTGTCCGGCCAAAAGTTGAACACTGAAGCTTTCTTT.

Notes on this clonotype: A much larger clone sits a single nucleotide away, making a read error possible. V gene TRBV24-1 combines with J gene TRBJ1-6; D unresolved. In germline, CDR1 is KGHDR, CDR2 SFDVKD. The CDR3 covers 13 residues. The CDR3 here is CATSEGRNSSLHF. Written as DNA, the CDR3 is TGTGCCACCAGTGAGGGTAGAAATTCATCCCTCCACTTT.

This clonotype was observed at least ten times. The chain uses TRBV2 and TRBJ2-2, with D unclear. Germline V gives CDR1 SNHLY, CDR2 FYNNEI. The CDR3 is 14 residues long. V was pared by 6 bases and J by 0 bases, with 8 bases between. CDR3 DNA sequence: TGTGCCAGCAGGCAGGCCTCGAACACCGGGGAGCTGTTTTTT. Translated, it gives CASRQASNTGELFF. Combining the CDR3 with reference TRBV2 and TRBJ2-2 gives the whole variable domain EPEVTQTPSHQVTQMGQEVILRCVPISNHLYFYWYRQILGQKVEFLVSFYNNEISEKSEIFDDQFSVERPDGSNFTLKIRSTKLEDSAMYFCASRQASNTGELFFGEGSRLTVL.

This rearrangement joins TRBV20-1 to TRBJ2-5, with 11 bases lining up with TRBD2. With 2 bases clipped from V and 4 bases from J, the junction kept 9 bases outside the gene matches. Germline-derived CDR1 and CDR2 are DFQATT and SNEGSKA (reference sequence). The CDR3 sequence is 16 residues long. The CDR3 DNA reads TGCAGTGCTAGATCAATAACTAGCGGGAGTCCAGAGACCCAGTACTTC. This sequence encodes CSARSITSGSPETQYF.

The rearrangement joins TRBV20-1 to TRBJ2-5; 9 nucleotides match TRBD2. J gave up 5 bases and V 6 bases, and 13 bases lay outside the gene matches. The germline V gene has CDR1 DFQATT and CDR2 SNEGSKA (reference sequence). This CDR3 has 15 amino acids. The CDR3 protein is CSARGGASGEETQYF. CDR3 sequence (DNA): TGCAGTGCCCGCGGCGGGGCTAGCGGGGAGGAGACCCAGTACTTC.

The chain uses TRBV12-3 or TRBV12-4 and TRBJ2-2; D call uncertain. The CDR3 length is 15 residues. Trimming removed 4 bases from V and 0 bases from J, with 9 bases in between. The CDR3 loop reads CASSSTTSNTGELFF. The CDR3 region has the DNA TGTGCCAGCAGTTCCACCACTTCGAACACCGGGGAGCTGTTTTTT.

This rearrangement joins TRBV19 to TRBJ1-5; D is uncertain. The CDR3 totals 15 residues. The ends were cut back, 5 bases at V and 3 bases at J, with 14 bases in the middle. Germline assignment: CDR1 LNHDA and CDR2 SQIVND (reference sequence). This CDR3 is CASSPPSGLNQPQHF. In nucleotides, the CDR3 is TGTGCCAGTAGTCCCCCCTCCGGGCTCAATCAGCCCCAGCATTTT.

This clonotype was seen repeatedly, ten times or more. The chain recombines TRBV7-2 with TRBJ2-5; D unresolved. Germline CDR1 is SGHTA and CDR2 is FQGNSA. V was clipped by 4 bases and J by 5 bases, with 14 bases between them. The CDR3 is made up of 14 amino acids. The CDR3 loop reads CASSYNGVGETQYF. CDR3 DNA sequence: TGTGCCAGCAGCTACAATGGGGTTGGGGAGACCCAGTACTTC.

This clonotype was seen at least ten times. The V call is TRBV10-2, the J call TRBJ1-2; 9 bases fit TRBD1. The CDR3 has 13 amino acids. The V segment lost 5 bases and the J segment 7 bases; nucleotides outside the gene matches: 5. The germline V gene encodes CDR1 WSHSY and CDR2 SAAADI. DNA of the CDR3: TGCGCCAGCAGTCGGACAGGGGTGCTTGGCTACACCTTC. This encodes CASSRTGVLGYTF.

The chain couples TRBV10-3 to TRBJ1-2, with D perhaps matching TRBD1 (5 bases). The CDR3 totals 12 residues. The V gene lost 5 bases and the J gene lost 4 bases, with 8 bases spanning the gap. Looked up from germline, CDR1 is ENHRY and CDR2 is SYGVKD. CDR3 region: CAISMGGYGYTF. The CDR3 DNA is TGTGCCATCAGTATGGGGGGCTATGGCTACACCTTC.

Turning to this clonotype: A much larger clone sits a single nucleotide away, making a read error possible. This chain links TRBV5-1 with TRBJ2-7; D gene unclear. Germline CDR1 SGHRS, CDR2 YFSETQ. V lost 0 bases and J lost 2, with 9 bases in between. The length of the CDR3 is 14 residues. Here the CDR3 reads CASSLVGEPYEQYF. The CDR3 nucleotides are TGCGCCAGCAGCTTGGTTGGCGAACCCTACGAGCAGTACTTC.

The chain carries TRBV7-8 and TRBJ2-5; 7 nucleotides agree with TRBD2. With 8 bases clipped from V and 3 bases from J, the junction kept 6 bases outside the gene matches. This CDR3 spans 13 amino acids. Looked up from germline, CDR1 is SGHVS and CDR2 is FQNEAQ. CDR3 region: CASGLAEEETQYF. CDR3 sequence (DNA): TGTGCCAGCGGCCTAGCGGAGGAAGAGACCCAGTACTTC.

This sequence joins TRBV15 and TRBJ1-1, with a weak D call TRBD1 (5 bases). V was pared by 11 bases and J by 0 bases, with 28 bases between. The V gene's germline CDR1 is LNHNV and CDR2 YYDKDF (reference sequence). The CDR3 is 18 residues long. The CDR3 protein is CALAAEAGTEHMNTEAFF. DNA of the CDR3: TGTGCCTTGGCGGCAGAGGCCGGGACGGAGCACATGAACACTGAAGCTTTCTTT. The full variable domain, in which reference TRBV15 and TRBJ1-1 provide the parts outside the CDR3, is DAMVIQNPRYQVTQFGKPVTLSCSQTLNHNVMYWYQQKSSQAPKLLFHYYDKDFNNEADTPDNFQSRRPNTSFCFLDIRSPGLGDTAMYLCALAAEAGTEHMNTEAFFGQGTRLTVV.